Below are 25 T cell receptor beta chains sequenced from a single sample in a study of early T cells in non-severe SARS-CoV-2 infection. TCRdb called the 5' RACE reads again in MiXCR, with one record for every CDR3 protein. The repertoire has tens of thousands of distinct CDR3 sequences, approximately 6.3% of them found once; the top ten carry 5.8%. Sequences were derived from whole blood, sampled at baseline. The origin of the receptors is an adult who was a healthcare worker with PCR-confirmed SARS-CoV-2 infection or an uninfected control (not recorded which).

This clonotype has a count of ten or more. This rearrangement joins TRBV5-6 to TRBJ2-4, with D perhaps matching TRBD2 (5 bases). The ends were cut back, 1 base at V and 6 bases at J, with 14 bases in the middle. Germline V gives CDR1 SGHDT, CDR2 YYEEEE. The CDR3 contains 15 residues. The CDR3 DNA sequence: TGTGCCAGCAGCTTGTTCGCCGCGGGCGTAAACATTCAGTACTTC. This codes for CASSLFAAGVNIQYF.

This clonotype was observed at least ten times. The CDR3 DNA is TGTGCCATCAGCTCCACAGGGGTTGTAACAGATACGCAGTATTTT. Translation: CAISSTGVVTDTQYF. The chain is built from TRBV10-3 and TRBJ2-3, with 7 bases aligning to TRBD1. Germline V CDR1 and CDR2: ENHRY, SYGVKD. J was trimmed by 3 bases and V by 6 bases; bases with no gene match: 9. The CDR3 spans 15 residues.

In this sample, this clonotype turned up a few times. The chain uses TRBV4-3 and TRBJ2-5, with 7 bases aligning to TRBD2. Germline CDR1 is LGHNA and CDR2 is YSLEER. The trim removed 0 bases at V and 3 bases at J, leaving 4 bases unmatched. This CDR3 is 15 amino acids long. CDR3 in amino acids: CASSQDKGTKETQYF. The DNA of the CDR3 is TGCGCCAGCAGCCAAGATAAGGGGACTAAAGAGACCCAGTACTTC.

V and J are TRBV5-8 and TRBJ2-5; D possibly uses TRBD1 or TRBD2 (5 bases each). Per the germline V gene, CDR1 is SGHTS and CDR2 is YDEGEE. V lost 0 bases to trimming and J lost 2 bases, with 20 bases between them. The CDR3 runs 18 residues. Here the CDR3 DNA reads TGTGCCAGCAGCTTGGAGCTTGGGACGGCCGCGATGCAAGAGACCCAGTACTTC. It yields the protein CASSLELGTAAMQETQYF. The entire variable domain, with the rest obtained from reference TRBV5-8 and TRBJ2-5, is as follows: EAGVTQSPTHLIKTRGQQATLRCSPISGHTSVYWYQQALGLGLQFLLWYDEGEERNRGNFPPRFSGRQFPNYSSELNVNALELEDSALYLCASSLELGTAAMQETQYFGPGTRLLVL.

This clonotype was seen repeatedly, ten times or more. The chain couples TRBV28 to TRBJ2-3, with 8 nucleotides matching TRBD2. The length of the CDR3 is 14 residues. V lost 3 bases, J lost 7 bases, and 6 bases stayed unmatched. The V gene's germline CDR1 is MDHEN and CDR2 SYDVKM. CDR3 sequence: CASSFGGGLYTQYF. CDR3 DNA: TGTGCCAGCAGTTTTGGCGGGGGGCTTTATACGCAGTATTTT. The variable domain in full, with the rest retrieved from reference TRBV28 and TRBJ2-3, is DVKVTQSSRYLVKRTGEKVFLECVQDMDHENMFWYRQDPGLGLRLIYFSYDVKMKEKGDIPEGYSVSREKKERFSLILESASTNQTSMYLCASSFGGGLYTQYFGPGTRLTVL.

V gene TRBV5-1 combines with J gene TRBJ2-7; D is unclear. In germline, CDR1 is SGHRS, CDR2 YFSETQ. Deletions cut 2 bases from V and 2 bases from J, with 11 bases between. CDR3 length: 14 residues. DNA for the CDR3: TGCGCCAGCAGCTTTTCCGGAGATGCCTACGAGCAGTACTTC. Amino acids: CASSFSGDAYEQYF. Full variable domain (rest looked up from reference TRBV5-1 and TRBJ2-7): KAGVTQTPRYLIKTRGQQVTLSCSPISGHRSVSWYQQTPGQGLQFLFEYFSETQRNKGNFPGRFSGRQFSNSRSEMNVSTLELGDSALYLCASSFSGDAYEQYFGPGTRLTVT.

The rearrangement joins TRBV7-2 to TRBJ1-3; TRBD1 is a possible D gene (6 bases). The V and J ends lost 4 bases and 3 bases respectively, with 16 bases between them. The germline V gene has CDR1 SGHTA and CDR2 FQGNSA. This CDR3 spans 16 amino acids. CDR3 amino acids: CASSWGQASLGNTIYF. CDR3 DNA: TGTGCCAGCAGCTGGGGGCAGGCCTCTCTTGGAAACACCATATATTTT.

The chain combines TRBV7-8 with TRBJ1-6; 8 bases line up with TRBD1. The CDR3 spans 15 residues. The V gene end was trimmed by 7 bases and the J gene end by 12 bases; junction bases not matched to a gene: 14. CDR1 is SGHVS, CDR2 FQNEAQ, per germline. The CDR3: CASTLGQAQGRPLHF. The CDR3 DNA reads TGTGCCAGCACCTTGGGACAGGCCCAGGGGAGACCCCTCCACTTT.

This clonotype was counted at least ten times. V and J are TRBV7-2 and TRBJ2-7; 7 nucleotides match TRBD1. This CDR3 region has 14 residues. Germline CDR1 and CDR2: SGHTA and FQGNSA. Trimming removed 1 base from V and 4 bases from J; junction bases left unmatched: 4. CDR3 sequence: CASSLGQGTYEQYF. The CDR3 region has the DNA TGTGCCAGCAGCTTAGGACAGGGAACTTACGAGCAGTACTTC.

This clonotype was detected many times. This sequence joins TRBV7-2 and TRBJ2-7; the D gene is possibly TRBD1 (8 bases). Deletions cut 5 bases from V and 5 bases from J, with 16 bases between. Germline V lookup: CDR1 SGHTA, CDR2 FQGNSA. This CDR3 contains 14 residues. The CDR3 sequence: CASSLRTGRDEQYF. CDR3 nucleotide sequence: TGTGCCAGCAGCCTGCGGACAGGGAGGGACGAGCAGTACTTC.

The chain is built from TRBV12-3 or TRBV12-4 and TRBJ1-2; possibly TRBD1 for D (6 bases). This CDR3 spans 15 amino acids. V shed 4 bases and J shed 4 bases, with 16 bases lying between them. Here the CDR3 reads CASSSIPGQIYGYTF. CDR3 nucleotide sequence: TGTGCCAGCAGTTCCATACCGGGACAAATCTATGGCTACACCTTC.

This clonotype appeared a few times. The chain has TRBV20-1 and TRBJ2-7, with 11 nucleotides matching TRBD2. The CDR3 length is 12 residues. J lost 9 bases, V lost 5 bases, and 6 bases had no gene match. CDR1 and CDR2 from the germline V gene are DFQATT and SNEGSKA (reference sequence). The CDR3 spells CSARTSGWAQYF. CDR3 coding DNA: TGCAGTGCTCGGACTAGCGGGTGGGCGCAGTACTTC.

This clonotype appeared many times. V is TRBV3-1 and J is TRBJ1-6, with D uncertain. The CDR3 extends over 13 amino acids. Germline CDR1 and CDR2: LGHDT and YNNKEL (reference sequence). V gave up 5 bases and J gave up 11 bases, with 13 bases separating them. DNA of the CDR3: TGTGCCAGCAGCTCCTCTCCGGTTGCACCCCTCCACTTT. Translated, it gives CASSSSPVAPLHF.

This clonotype occurred a few times. The V gene is TRBV4-3, the J gene TRBJ2-7; TRBD1 matches 8 bases. This CDR3 is 15 amino acids long. J gave up 2 bases and V 0 bases, and 3 bases lay outside the gene matches. Germline CDR1 is LGHNA and CDR2 is YSLEER. The CDR3 sequence is CASSQDMDRAYEQYF. The CDR3 bases are TGCGCCAGCAGCCAAGATATGGACAGGGCCTACGAGCAGTACTTC.

At least ten counts were recorded for this clonotype. This sequence joins TRBV5-1 and TRBJ2-7, with 7 nucleotides matching TRBD1. V trimming: 0 bases; J trimming: 5 bases; junction bases outside the gene matches: 2. Germline CDR1 reads SGHRS; CDR2 reads YFSETQ. The CDR3 runs 13 residues. This CDR3 is CASSLAGTDEQYF. The CDR3 nucleotides are TGCGCCAGCAGCTTGGCCGGGACAGACGAGCAGTACTTC. The full variable domain, rest sourced from reference TRBV5-1 and TRBJ2-7, is KAGVTQTPRYLIKTRGQQVTLSCSPISGHRSVSWYQQTPGQGLQFLFEYFSETQRNKGNFPGRFSGRQFSNSRSEMNVSTLELGDSALYLCASSLAGTDEQYFGPGTRLTVT.

Many counts were recorded for this clonotype. The chain uses TRBV20-1 and TRBJ2-3; D gene ambiguous. V lost 3 bases and J 4 bases, leaving 11 bases between the germline ends. Germline loops: CDR1 DFQATT, CDR2 SNEGSKA (reference sequence). The CDR3 totals 13 residues. CDR3 region: CSASPPYADTQYF. CDR3 nucleotide sequence: TGCAGTGCTAGCCCCCCCTACGCAGATACGCAGTATTTT.

This clonotype was observed many times. The gene calls are TRBV3-1 and TRBJ2-7; TRBD1 might be the D (5 bases). From germline, CDR1 is LGHDT and CDR2 YNNKEL (reference sequence). The V end was cut by 6 bases, the J end by 4 bases, with 13 bases between. The CDR3 is 13 amino acids. CDR3 region: CASRPEDSYEQYF. CDR3 bases: TGTGCCAGCAGACCCGAAGACAGTTACGAGCAGTACTTC.

This clonotype was detected many times. V is TRBV6-2 or TRBV6-3 and J is TRBJ2-1; 14 bases match TRBD2. The trim removed 2 bases at V and 8 bases at J, leaving 5 bases unmatched. The CDR3 sequence is 16 residues long. The V gene's germline CDR1 is MNHEY and CDR2 SVGEGT. CDR3: CASSYRLAGGRYEQFF. The CDR3 DNA reads TGTGCCAGCAGTTACCGACTAGCGGGGGGGAGGTATGAGCAGTTCTTC.

This clonotype came up many times. This chain links TRBV20-1 with TRBJ1-2, with D maybe TRBD1 (6 bases). CDR3 size: 12 residues. V lost 0 bases, J lost 8 bases, and 10 bases lay in between. Germline assignment: CDR1 DFQATT and CDR2 SNEGSKA (reference sequence). The CDR3 loop is CSARDQGRGYTF. CDR3 nucleotides: TGCAGTGCTAGAGATCAGGGGAGAGGCTACACCTTC.

This clonotype showed up just a few times. The V call is TRBV11-2, the J call TRBJ2-5, with 9 bases aligning to TRBD2. Looked up from germline, CDR1 is SGHAT and CDR2 is FQNNGV. There are 16 residues in the CDR3. V lost 6 bases, J lost 1 base, and 9 bases stayed unmatched. The CDR3 loop is CASRGGGTSIQETQYF. The CDR3 DNA sequence: TGTGCCAGCAGAGGAGGTGGGACTAGCATCCAAGAGACCCAGTACTTC.

J is TRBJ2-7 and V is TRBV12-3 or TRBV12-4; TRBD2 is a possible D gene (5 bases). There are 12 residues in the CDR3. Trimming removed 6 bases from V and 4 bases from J, with 10 bases in between. The CDR3 bases are TGTGCCAGCAGCGCGGGCCCATACGAGCAGTACTTC. Residues: CASSAGPYEQYF.

This clonotype appeared a few times. The chain links TRBV30 to TRBJ2-7; D call uncertain. Trimming pared 4 bases from V and 9 bases from J, leaving 16 bases between. Germline V gives CDR1 GTSNPN, CDR2 SVGIG (reference sequence). CDR3 length equals 12 residues. CDR3 sequence (DNA): TGTGCCTGGAATGTGGGGTCCCTAAGGCAGTACTTC. This sequence encodes CAWNVGSLRQYF.

This clonotype was observed at least ten times. The CDR3 reads CASRPGVGVNTEAFF. The CDR3 nucleotides read TGTGCCAGCAGACCAGGGGTAGGGGTGAACACTGAAGCTTTCTTT. The chain recombines TRBV11-2 with TRBJ1-1, with a weak D call TRBD1 (6 bases). Per germline, CDR1 SGHAT and CDR2 FQNNGV. The CDR3 has 15 residues. Trimming cost V 6 bases and J 0 bases, with 14 bases left between them.

This clonotype turned up a few times. This chain joins TRBV6-2 or TRBV6-3 and TRBJ2-3, with a weak D call TRBD2 (5 bases). The germline V and J ends were trimmed by 4 bases and 6 bases, with 11 bases remaining between them. CDR3 length: 13 amino acids. Looked up from germline, CDR1 is MNHEY and CDR2 is SVGEGT. CDR3 nucleotide sequence: TGTGCCAGCAGTTCTCATACGGGGGATACGCAGTATTTT. Amino acids: CASSSHTGDTQYF.

The V call is TRBV4-3, the J call TRBJ1-4; no reliable D call. V was trimmed by 4 bases and J by 2 bases, leaving 11 bases between them. In germline, CDR1 is LGHNA, CDR2 YSLEER. The CDR3 consists of 15 residues. CDR3 coding DNA: TGCGCCAGCAGCCGAGTGACATTCACTAATGAAAAACTGTTTTTT. It encodes CASSRVTFTNEKLFF.